Given below is one T cell receptor beta chain in context. Regarding time point: blood at routine non-recurrence follow-up after resection. Whole RNA, which was extracted from tumor, nontumor lung tissue or frozen PBMC, was sequenced without any cell sorting. The data belong to a study of spatial heterogeneity in lung cancer. Across the study: Each time, sequencing found more beta-chain sequences than alpha-chain sequences. An average of more than ten raw reads was observed per unique TCR and UMI combination.

The CDR3 is 15 residues long. Per germline, CDR1 LNHDA and CDR2 SQIVND (reference sequence). Trimming removed 3 bases from V and 3 bases from J, with 13 bases in between. A unique molecular identifier was attached to every TCR cDNA molecule. TCRdb independently ran MiXCR on the 5' RACE reads; one entry per CDR3 protein. The sample has approximately 56,000 distinct CDR3 sequences, 6% to 8.5% seen once. This clonotype was obtained from a female donor with early-stage non-small cell lung cancer. The starting material was PBMCs, obtained at follow-up. The chain is built from TRBV19 and TRBJ2-3, with D perhaps TRBD2 (5 bases). The CDR3 reads CASSIREIWTDTQYF. CDR3 nucleotide sequence: TGTGCCAGTAGTATTAGGGAGATTTGGACAGATACGCAGTATTTT. The full variable domain, completed using reference TRBV19 and TRBJ2-3, is DGGITQSPKYLFRKEGQNVTLSCEQNLNHDAMYWYRQDPGQGLRLIYYSQIVNDFQKGDIAEGYSVSREKKESFPLTVTSAQKNPTAFYLCASSIREIWTDTQYFGPGTRLTVL.